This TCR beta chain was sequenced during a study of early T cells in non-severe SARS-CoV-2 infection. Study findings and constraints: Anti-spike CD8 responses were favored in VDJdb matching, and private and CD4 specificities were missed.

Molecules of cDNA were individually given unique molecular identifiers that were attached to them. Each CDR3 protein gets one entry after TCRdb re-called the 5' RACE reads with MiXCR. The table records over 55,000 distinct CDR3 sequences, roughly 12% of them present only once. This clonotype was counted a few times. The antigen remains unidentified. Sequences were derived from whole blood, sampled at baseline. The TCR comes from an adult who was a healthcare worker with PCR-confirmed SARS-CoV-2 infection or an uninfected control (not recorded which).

The DNA of the CDR3 is TGTGCCAGCAGTTACGGGCAGGGCACCTATGGCTACACCTTC. Translated: CASSYGQGTYGYTF. V usage is TRBV6-5 and J usage is TRBJ1-2, with a weak D call TRBD1 (5 bases). V lost 2 bases to trimming and J lost 4 bases, with 11 bases between them. The CDR3 is 14 amino acids. The germline V gene has CDR1 MNHEY and CDR2 SVGAGI.